A selection of T cell receptor beta chains follows, all from one sample in a study of CD8 T cells in Susac syndrome. TCRdb redid the calling of the immunoSEQ multiplex PCR reads with MiXCR, one entry per CDR3 protein. The data contain 150,000 to 200,000 distinct CDR3 sequences, roughly 94% of them seen just once; the ten biggest clones take up about 0.09%. Sequencing was carried out using CD4+ T cells from PBMCs. These receptors were obtained from a human donor with multiple sclerosis. The CDR3 runs from the conserved cysteine through the conserved F or W. A D gene is named only where the DNA matches it firmly. The size field is filled for only some rows; it gives once, few, many or a size class.

-,TRBJ2-5,TRBV30,TRBD2,TGTGCCTGGAGTGTAATGCGTTGGGGGGGAGAGACCCAGTACTTC,CAWSVMRWGGETQYF
-,TRBJ1-2,TRBV29-1,TRBD1,TGCAGCGCTCGAGACACAGGGGACGGCTATGGCTACACCTTC,CSARDTGDGYGYTF
-,TRBJ1-1,TRBV25-1,-,TGTGCCAGCAGTTCCCCGGGAGCCCCTATGGGTGAAGCTTTCTTT,CASSSPGAPMGEAFF
-,TRBJ2-5,TRBV9,-,TGTGCCAGCAGCACCCGTCCTAAAGAGACCCAGTACTTC,CASSTRPKETQYF
-,TRBJ2-1,TRBV12-3/TRBV12-4,TRBD1,TGTGCCAGCGGAGGACAGGCATACAATGAGCAGTTCTTC,CASGGQAYNEQFF
-,TRBJ2-2,TRBV24-1,-,TGTGCCAGCCGGGACACGAACACCGGGGAGCTGTTTTTT,CASRDTNTGELFF
-,TRBJ2-5,TRBV9,TRBD1,TGTGCCAGCAGCCCCCGGACAGGAGAGGCGGAGACCCAGTACTTC,CASSPRTGEAETQYF
-,TRBJ1-1,TRBV6-2/TRBV6-3,TRBD1,TGTGCCAGCAGTACGGGACTGGACAGGGTGAACACTGAAGCTTTCTTT,CASSTGLDRVNTEAFF
-,TRBJ1-4,TRBV29-1,-,TGCAGCGTTTGGTTCCGGGGGCTTAATGAAAAACTGTTTTTT,CSVWFRGLNEKLFF
once,TRBJ2-1,TRBV2,-,TGTGCCAGCAGTGAAAGAGGGAGTATGTACAATGAGCAGTTCTTC,CASSERGSMYNEQFF
-,TRBJ2-3,TRBV24-1,-,TGTGCCACCAAAGACAGTTACACAGATACGCAGTATTTT,CATKDSYTDTQYF
-,TRBJ2-7,TRBV20-1,-,TGCAGTGCTAGTGGGCGGTACCCGTACGAGCAGTACTTC,CSASGRYPYEQYF
-,TRBJ1-2,TRBV3-1,-,TGTGCCAGCAGCCAAGACCCTAGGACTGGCTACACCTTC,CASSQDPRTGYTF
-,TRBJ1-5,TRBV7-2,TRBD1,TGTGCCAGCAGCTCAGGACAGGGCTTTCAGCCCCAGCATTTT,CASSSGQGFQPQHF
-,TRBJ1-5,TRBV6-2/TRBV6-3,TRBD1,TGTGCCAGCAGTTACGGGACAGCGCCCGTGAAGCCCCAGCATTTT,CASSYGTAPVKPQHF